The 27 T cell receptor beta chains presented below share a single source sample, sequenced in a study of Ad26.COV2.S vaccination and SARS-CoV-2 variants. Treatment specified: about 20 received Ad26.COV2.S at low or high dose, single or two shots; about 5 received placebo; per-sample allocation not given. Collection of samples fell on day 63 after the first vaccine or placebo injection. TCRdb's copy holds only in-frame clones and misses some; the assay was immunoSEQ multiplex PCR. The repertoire includes fewer than 900,000 clones, roughly 90% of them detected once, and nearly 1.5% sits in the top ten. The input for sequencing was peripheral blood, taken in a trial of Ad26.COV2.S vaccine versus placebo. Source of these receptors: a person between 18 and 60 years old who received the Ad26.COV2.S COVID-19 vaccine or a placebo.

This rearrangement joins TRBV3-1 (or the pseudogene TRBV3-2) to TRBJ2-3, with TRBD2 as a possible D gene (6 bases). The CDR3 has 14 amino acids. Deletions cut 1 base from V and 6 bases from J, with 11 bases between. The germline V gene encodes CDR1 LGHDT and CDR2 YNNKEL (reference sequence). Here the CDR3 reads CASSQAGDGDTQYF. The CDR3 coding sequence is TGTGCCAGCAGCCAAGCGGGAGATGGGGATACGCAGTATTTT.

The chain couples TRBV7-9 to TRBJ2-1; TRBD2 aligns across 10 bases. Germline V gene data show CDR1 as SEHNR and CDR2 as FQNEAQ (reference sequence). Trimming at V came to 1 base and at J to 4 bases, leaving 10 bases not matched to a gene. The CDR3 sequence is 18 residues long. This CDR3 is CASSLGAASGSNYNEQFF. For the CDR3, the DNA is TGTGCCAGCAGCTTAGGAGCCGCTAGCGGGAGTAATTACAATGAGCAGTTCTTC.

The V and J genes are TRBV15 and TRBJ2-7; D call uncertain. V gave up 0 bases and J gave up 2 bases, with 11 bases separating them. The CDR3 is made up of 15 amino acids. Germline V gives CDR1 LNHNV, CDR2 YYDKDF (reference sequence). CDR3 bases: TGTGCCACCAGCAGAGATAGAATAGCCACCTACGAGCAGTACTTC. It encodes CATSRDRIATYEQYF.

V usage is TRBV4-2 and J usage is TRBJ2-1, with 10 nucleotides matching TRBD2. The V and J ends lost 0 bases and 6 bases, in that order; junction bases with no gene match: 5. Germline CDR1 reads LGHNA; CDR2 reads YNFKEQ. There are 16 residues in the CDR3. The CDR3 coding sequence is TGTGCCAGCAGCCAAGACCTACTAGCGGGACGCAATGAGCAGTTCTTC. Amino acid sequence: CASSQDLLAGRNEQFF.

The chain carries TRBV7-2 and TRBJ1-1; TRBD1 aligns across 10 bases. From germline, CDR1 is SGHTA and CDR2 FQGNSA. The CDR3 contains 14 residues. After removal of 8 bases from V and 2 bases from J, the junction contained 5 bases not matched to a gene. The CDR3 DNA sequence: TGTGCCAGCGGACGGGACAGGGGTAACACTGAAGCTTTCTTT. Its translation: CASGRDRGNTEAFF.

The V and J genes are TRBV7-8 and TRBJ1-2; D unresolved. From germline, CDR1 is SGHVS and CDR2 FQNEAQ. This CDR3 spans 14 amino acids. V was trimmed by 5 bases and J by 1 base, leaving 11 bases between them. The CDR3 here is CASSHGLDNYGYTF. CDR3 nucleotide sequence: TGTGCCAGCAGCCATGGCTTGGATAACTATGGCTACACCTTC.

The rearrangement uses TRBV7-2 and TRBJ1-3; TRBD1 matches 10 bases. V trimming: 5 bases; J trimming: 8 bases; junction bases outside the gene matches: 6. Germline CDR1 and CDR2: SGHTA and FQGNSA. The CDR3 is 14 amino acids. The CDR3 nucleotides read TGTGCCAGCAGCCCTGGACAGGGGGAACACACCATATATTTT. This sequence encodes CASSPGQGEHTIYF.

This chain links TRBV19 with TRBJ1-1; a weak D match, TRBD1 (5 bases). The CDR3 loop spans 14 amino acids. The V gene lost 4 bases and the J gene lost 2 bases, with 11 bases spanning the gap. CDR1 is LNHDA, CDR2 SQIVND, per germline (reference sequence). The CDR3 loop reads CASSTPTANTEAFF. CDR3 coding DNA: TGTGCCAGTAGTACCCCGACAGCAAACACTGAAGCTTTCTTT.

The chain couples TRBV7-3 to TRBJ2-7; perhaps TRBD1 as D (6 bases). In germline, CDR1 is SGHTA, CDR2 FQGTGA. The CDR3 is 15 residues long. Trimming pared 2 bases from V and 5 bases from J, leaving 16 bases between. The CDR3 DNA is TGTGCCAGCAGCTTAGGTGGCAGGGGTGGAGACGAGCAGTACTTC. It encodes CASSLGGRGGDEQYF.

This rearrangement joins TRBV7-3 to TRBJ2-6, with 11 bases matching TRBD1. V lost 0 bases, J lost 0 bases, and 7 bases stayed unmatched. CDR3 size: 20 residues. Germline CDR1 is SGHTA and CDR2 is FQGTGA. The CDR3 DNA follows: TGTGCCAGCAGCTTAACCGGACAGGGGGCACCACCCTCTGGGGCCAACGTCCTGACTTTC. Encoded protein: CASSLTGQGAPPSGANVLTF. Variable domain in full (rest from reference TRBV7-3 and TRBJ2-6): GAGVSQTPSNKVTEKGKYVELRCDPISGHTALYWYRQSLGQGPEFLIYFQGTGAADDSGLPNDRFFAVRPEGSVSTLKIQRTERGDSAVYLCASSLTGQGAPPSGANVLTFGAGSRLTVL.

V and J are TRBV12-3 or TRBV12-4 and TRBJ2-1, with D unclear. The CDR3 loop spans 13 amino acids. Trimming took off 7 bases at V and 0 bases at J, with 7 bases between the two ends. The CDR3 bases are TGTGCCAGCAAGGATAGCTCCTACAATGAGCAGTTCTTC. This codes for CASKDSSYNEQFF.

The chain links TRBV7-2 to TRBJ1-4; unclear D gene. The CDR3 runs 14 residues. The germline CDR1 and CDR2 sequences are SGHTA and FQGNSA. Trimming cost V 2 bases and J 4 bases, with 8 bases left between them. CDR3 protein: CASSLRTDNEKLFF. The CDR3 DNA sequence: TGTGCCAGCAGCTTACGGACCGATAATGAAAAACTGTTTTTT.

This chain connects TRBV5-1 to TRBJ1-2; 7 bases match TRBD1. V lost 3 bases, J lost 3 bases, and 5 bases stayed unmatched. Germline CDR1 SGHRS, CDR2 YFSETQ. The CDR3 has 14 amino acids. The CDR3 protein is CASSYITGDYGYTF. DNA for the CDR3: TGCGCCAGCAGCTACATAACAGGGGACTATGGCTACACCTTC.

V gene TRBV12-3 or TRBV12-4 combines with J gene TRBJ2-7; unclear D gene. There are 10 residues in the CDR3. V lost 3 bases, J lost 9 bases, and 6 bases lay in between. CDR3 sequence reads: CASSLNRQYF. CDR3 DNA: TGTGCCAGCAGTTTGAACAGGCAGTACTTC.

V gene TRBV30 combines with J gene TRBJ2-4, with D perhaps matching TRBD2 (6 bases). Germline CDR1 and CDR2: GTSNPN and SVGIG (reference sequence). The germline V and J ends were trimmed by 0 bases and 8 bases, with 20 bases remaining between them. The CDR3 has 16 amino acids. Here the CDR3 reads CAWSVGGRRVGDIQYF. CDR3 nucleotide sequence: TGTGCCTGGAGTGTAGGAGGGCGCCGGGTTGGTGACATTCAGTACTTC.

The chain couples TRBV27 to TRBJ2-6, with 8 bases that match TRBD1. The V segment lost 4 bases and the J segment 1 base; nucleotides outside the gene matches: 6. This CDR3 is 17 amino acids long. Germline-derived CDR1 and CDR2 are MNHEY and SMNVEV (reference sequence). CDR3 residues: CASSWDRLASGANVLTF. The CDR3 bases are TGTGCCAGCAGTTGGGACAGGCTGGCGTCTGGGGCCAACGTCCTGACTTTC.

J is TRBJ2-7 and V is TRBV30; perhaps TRBD2 as D (5 bases). V gave up 2 bases and J gave up 3 bases, with 17 bases separating them. This CDR3 region has 15 residues. Germline lookup yields CDR1 GTSNPN and CDR2 SVGIG (reference sequence). This chain's CDR3 is CAWSPIGRTFYEQYF. CDR3 DNA sequence: TGTGCCTGGAGTCCCATAGGTCGGACTTTCTACGAGCAGTACTTC.

The sample holds one count of this clone. The V gene is TRBV6-2 or TRBV6-3, the J gene TRBJ1-1; TRBD1 aligns across 7 bases. CDR3 length equals 13 residues. Germline V gene sequence: CDR1 MNHEY, CDR2 SVGEGT. With V trimmed by 6 bases and J by 0 bases, 1 base remained unmatched. In DNA form, the CDR3 reads TGTGCCAGCAGCGGACAGGTGAACACTGAAGCTTTCTTT. This sequence encodes CASSGQVNTEAFF.

This chain uses TRBV9 with TRBJ2-1; D tentatively reads TRBD1 or TRBD2 (5 bases each). Germline V gives CDR1 SGDLS, CDR2 YYNGEE. Trimming left V 2 bases short and J 5 bases short, with 14 bases between. This CDR3 has 15 amino acids. This CDR3 is CASSVEDTLDNEQFF. The CDR3 DNA sequence: TGTGCCAGCAGCGTGGAGGACACACTAGACAATGAGCAGTTCTTC.

This clone was found a few times. The gene calls are TRBV6-5 and TRBJ2-7; tentatively, D is TRBD1 (6 bases). V shed 0 bases and J shed 2 bases, with 11 bases lying between them. CDR3 length: 15 residues. Looked up from germline, CDR1 is MNHEY and CDR2 is SVGAGI. CDR3 DNA sequence: TGTGCCAGCAGTTACTCGTACAGGGCCCCCTACGAGCAGTACTTC. It is translated as CASSYSYRAPYEQYF.

The rearrangement joins TRBV24-1 to TRBJ2-5, with TRBD1 identical over 11 bases. Germline assignment: CDR1 KGHDR and CDR2 SFDVKD. The CDR3 loop spans 16 amino acids. The trim removed 4 bases at V and 4 bases at J, leaving 7 bases unmatched. The CDR3 protein is CATSDLGQGVGETQYF. The CDR3 region has the DNA TGTGCCACCAGTGACCTGGGACAGGGGGTTGGAGAGACCCAGTACTTC.

The V and J genes are TRBV28 and TRBJ2-1, with no clear D. V was clipped by 6 bases and J by 0 bases, with 12 bases between them. This CDR3 is built from 15 residues. Germline V gene sequence: CDR1 MDHEN, CDR2 SYDVKM. The CDR3 loop reads CASRTDLPSYNEQFF. The CDR3 region has the DNA TGTGCCAGCAGGACCGACCTTCCCTCCTACAATGAGCAGTTCTTC.

The rearrangement joins TRBV6-2 or TRBV6-3 to TRBJ2-7; D is unresolved. This CDR3 is built from 11 residues. Looked up from germline, CDR1 is MNHEY and CDR2 is SVGEGT. Between the trimmed V and J ends, which lost 6 bases and 3 bases, there was a span of 6 bases. The DNA for the CDR3 is TGTGCCAGCAGCTCTCACTACGAGCAGTACTTC. It translates to CASSSHYEQYF.

This chain connects TRBV19 to TRBJ2-7; maybe TRBD2 (6 bases). V lost 8 bases to trimming and J lost 2 bases, with 19 bases between them. There are 15 residues in the CDR3. Germline V gene data show CDR1 as LNHDA and CDR2 as SQIVND (reference sequence). The CDR3 DNA reads as TGTGCCAGTTCAACCGCGGGTAGCGGAGCCTACGAGCAGTACTTC. Translated, it gives CASSTAGSGAYEQYF. The full variable domain, in which reference TRBV19 and TRBJ2-7 provide the parts outside the CDR3, is DGGITQSPKYLFRKEGQNVTLSCEQNLNHDAMYWYRQDPGQGLRLIYYSQIVNDFQKGDIAEGYSVSREKKESFPLTVTSAQKNPTAFYLCASSTAGSGAYEQYFGPGTRLTVT.

V gene TRBV6-2 or TRBV6-3 combines with J gene TRBJ1-1; D remains unclear. V was trimmed by 5 bases and J by 1 base, leaving 8 bases between them. CDR1 and CDR2 (germline): MNHEY, SVGEGT. There are 13 residues in the CDR3. The CDR3 DNA sequence: TGTGCCAGCAGTAGTGGGGAGAACACTGAAGCTTTCTTT. Translation gives CASSSGENTEAFF.

Regarding this clone: Other nucleotide sequences from this sample produce the same CDR3. The chain links TRBV5-1 to TRBJ2-7; no definite D call. The CDR3 contains 12 residues. Germline loops: CDR1 SGHRS, CDR2 YFSETQ. V gave up 4 bases and J gave up 0 bases, with 5 bases separating them. The CDR3 DNA is TGCGCCAGCAGCGCAGGCTCCTACGAGCAGTACTTC. Protein sequence: CASSAGSYEQYF.

The chain couples TRBV5-8 to TRBJ2-2, with TRBD2 as a possible D gene (6 bases). Germline V lookup: CDR1 SGHTS, CDR2 YDEGEE. Between the trimmed V and J ends, which lost 1 base and 3 bases, there was a span of 13 bases. The CDR3 spans 16 residues. CDR3 sequence: CASSLRAGPYTGELFF. CDR3 nucleotide sequence: TGTGCCAGCAGCTTGAGGGCGGGACCCTACACCGGGGAGCTGTTTTTT. The full variable domain, rest sourced from reference TRBV5-8 and TRBJ2-2, is EAGVTQSPTHLIKTRGQQATLRCSPISGHTSVYWYQQALGLGLQFLLWYDEGEERNRGNFPPRFSGRQFPNYSSELNVNALELEDSALYLCASSLRAGPYTGELFFGEGSRLTVL.